A single sample gave rise to the 6 T cell receptor beta chains below, sequenced in a study of spatial heterogeneity in lung cancer. The time point: sample taken at primary tumor resection. TCRdb recomputed calls from the 5' RACE reads with MiXCR, one row per CDR3 protein. This table has some 23,000 distinct CDR3 sequences, 5% to 7% appearing once. Their antigens remain unidentified. Notes on the study in general: Tumoral mutation counts were tracked by counts of expanded intratumoral alpha and beta TCRs.

Sequenced material: lung tumor tissue, taken at surgery. The receptors were gathered from a male donor with early-stage non-small cell lung cancer.

This clonotype was recorded many times. The chain combines TRBV28 with TRBJ1-2, with D perhaps TRBD1 (5 bases). The CDR3 loop spans 15 amino acids. The germline V gene encodes CDR1 MDHEN and CDR2 SYDVKM. V gave up 6 bases and J gave up 2 bases, with 16 bases separating them. The DNA for the CDR3 is TGTGCCAGCAGCCTCCATGGGGGAGGGAACTATGGCTACACCTTC. This encodes CASSLHGGGNYGYTF.

This clonotype appeared many times. This chain uses TRBV7-9 with TRBJ2-1; D is unclear. V lost 5 bases, J lost 5 bases, and 7 bases lay in between. From germline, CDR1 is SEHNR and CDR2 FQNEAQ (reference sequence). The CDR3 is 12 residues long. DNA for the CDR3: TGTGCCAGCAGCACCCAGAACAATGAGCAGTTCTTC. Protein sequence: CASSTQNNEQFF. The full variable domain, in which reference TRBV7-9 and TRBJ2-1 provide the parts outside the CDR3, is DTGVSQNPRHKITKRGQNVTFRCDPISEHNRLYWYRQTLGQGPEFLTYFQNEAQLEKSRLLSDRFSAERPKGSFSTLEIQRTEQGDSAMYLCASSTQNNEQFFGPGTRLTVL.

The chain couples TRBV28 to TRBJ2-6; 10 bases agree with TRBD1. The CDR3 loop spans 18 amino acids. CDR1 and CDR2 from the germline V gene are MDHEN and SYDVKM. With 5 bases clipped from V and 4 bases from J, the junction kept 11 bases outside the gene matches. Here the CDR3 DNA reads TGTGCCAGCAGTCGACCGGGACAGGGGTTGACGGGGGCCAACGTCCTGACTTTC. It specifies CASSRPGQGLTGANVLTF.

Points on this clonotype: A much larger clone sits a single nucleotide away, making a read error possible. The chain is built from TRBV2 and TRBJ2-1, with D unclear. Germline V gene data show CDR1 as SNHLY and CDR2 as FYNNEI. This CDR3 spans 12 amino acids. The CDR3 spells CASGGVYNAQFF. The CDR3 bases are TGTGCCAGCGGTGGGGTGTACAATGCGCAGTTCTTC.

In this sample, this clonotype turned up many times. V gene TRBV10-3 combines with J gene TRBJ1-2, with D possibly TRBD1 on 5 matching bases. V shed 3 bases and J shed 2 bases, with 13 bases lying between them. CDR1 is ENHRY, CDR2 SYGVKD, per germline. This CDR3 region has 15 residues. CDR3 DNA: TGTGCCATCAGTGACGAGGGGCAGGCCAACTATGGCTACACCTTC. It yields the protein CAISDEGQANYGYTF.

V gene TRBV27 combines with J gene TRBJ1-5; 12 bases fit TRBD1. CDR3 length: 14 residues. V trimming: 6 bases; J trimming: 15 bases; junction bases outside the gene matches: 12. Germline V gives CDR1 MNHEY, CDR2 SMNVEV (reference sequence). The CDR3 loop reads CASRRDRGRGALHF. For the CDR3, the DNA is TGTGCCAGCAGAAGGGACAGGGGGCGTGGGGCCCTGCATTTT.